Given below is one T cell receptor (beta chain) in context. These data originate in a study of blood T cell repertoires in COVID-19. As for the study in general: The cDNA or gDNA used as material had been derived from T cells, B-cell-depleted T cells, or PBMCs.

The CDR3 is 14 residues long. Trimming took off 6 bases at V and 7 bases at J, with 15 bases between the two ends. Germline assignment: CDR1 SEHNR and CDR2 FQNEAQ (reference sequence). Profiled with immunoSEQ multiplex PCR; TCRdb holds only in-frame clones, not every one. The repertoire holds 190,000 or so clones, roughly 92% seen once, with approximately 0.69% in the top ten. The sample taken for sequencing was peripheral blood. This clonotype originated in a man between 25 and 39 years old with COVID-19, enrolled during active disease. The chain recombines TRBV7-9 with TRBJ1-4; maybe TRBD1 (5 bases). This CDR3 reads CASSSHVRGEKLFF. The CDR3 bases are TGTGCCAGCAGTTCCCACGTTAGGGGTGAAAAACTGTTTTTT. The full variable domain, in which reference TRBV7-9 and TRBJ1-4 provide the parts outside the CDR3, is DTGVSQNPRHKITKRGQNVTFRCDPISEHNRLYWYRQTLGQGPEFLTYFQNEAQLEKSRLLSDRFSAERPKGSFSTLEIQRTEQGDSAMYLCASSSHVRGEKLFFGSGTQLSVL.